A single sample gave rise to the 28 T cell receptor beta chains below, sequenced in a study of CD8 T cells in Susac syndrome. Reverse transcription of about 0.5 to 1 ug RNA was performed with random hexamers. TCRdb passed the immunoSEQ multiplex PCR reads through MiXCR, listing each CDR3 protein once. Here the sample spans some 210,000 distinct CDR3 sequences, approximately 94% being singletons. Sequences were obtained from CD4+ T cells from PBMCs. These receptors came from a human donor with Susac syndrome.

The V call is TRBV29-1, the J call TRBJ1-2; 9 bases are a match to TRBD1. CDR3 length: 14 amino acids. The germline gives CDR1 SQVTM, CDR2 ANQGSEA. V was clipped by 2 bases and J by 4 bases; unmatched bases: 5. DNA for the CDR3: TGCAGCGTTGAATCCGGACAGGGGCTCTATGGCTACACCTTC. Its translation: CSVESGQGLYGYTF.

V is TRBV5-6 and J is TRBJ1-5; TRBD1 is a possible D gene (5 bases). The V gene lost 0 bases and the J gene lost 7 bases, with 14 bases spanning the gap. The CDR3 has 15 amino acids. In germline, CDR1 is SGHDT, CDR2 YYEEEE. In nucleotides, the CDR3 is TGTGCCAGCAGCTTGGCAGGGAGGAATGGCCAGCCCCAGCATTTT. As protein: CASSLAGRNGQPQHF.

This sequence joins TRBV6-2 or TRBV6-3 and TRBJ2-1, with 13 bases aligning to TRBD2. The CDR3 is 17 residues long. V trimming: 2 bases; J trimming: 5 bases; junction bases outside the gene matches: 6. Germline loops: CDR1 MNHEY, CDR2 SVGEGT. CDR3 DNA sequence: TGTGCCAGCAGTTACCCCAAAGGACTAGCGGGAGACAATGAGCAGTTCTTC. It is translated as CASSYPKGLAGDNEQFF.

This clonotype was counted once. This chain joins TRBV7-9 and TRBJ1-5; a weak D match, TRBD1 (5 bases). The germline V and J ends were trimmed by 5 bases and 4 bases, with 12 bases remaining between them. The CDR3 runs to 14 residues. Germline V gene data show CDR1 as SEHNR and CDR2 as FQNEAQ (reference sequence). The CDR3 sequence: CASSAGPQNQPQHF. The CDR3 coding sequence is TGTGCCAGCAGCGCGGGGCCGCAGAATCAGCCCCAGCATTTT.

The chain joins TRBV9 to TRBJ2-1; 7 nucleotides agree with TRBD2. This CDR3 has 15 residues. The germline V gene encodes CDR1 SGDLS and CDR2 YYNGEE. V dropped 6 bases and J dropped 6; count of bases not matched to a gene: 12. This chain's CDR3 is CASNGEKAGLNEQFF. As DNA, the CDR3 is TGTGCCAGCAATGGGGAAAAAGCGGGGCTCAATGAGCAGTTCTTC.

V and J are TRBV3-1 and TRBJ2-5, with D perhaps matching TRBD2 (6 bases). The CDR3 has 20 amino acids. The germline CDR1 and CDR2 sequences are LGHDT and YNNKEL (reference sequence). Trimming took 0 bases from V and 5 from J, leaving 28 bases between them. CDR3 bases: TGTGCCAGCAGCCAAGATCTTTCCGGGTCTTTGGGGACTGTCGTGGAGACCCAGTACTTC. Translating gives CASSQDLSGSLGTVVETQYF.

V and J are TRBV7-2 and TRBJ2-7, with 8 bases matching TRBD2. V shed 0 bases and J 4 bases; nucleotides not matched to a gene: 5. CDR3 length: 15 amino acids. CDR1 is SGHTA, CDR2 FQGNSA, per germline. CDR3 region: CASSLAGGGPYEQYF. In DNA, the CDR3 is TGTGCCAGCAGCTTAGCCGGGGGGGGCCCGTACGAGCAGTACTTC.

The chain employs TRBV27 and TRBJ1-6, with 9 nucleotides matching TRBD1. The CDR3 is 15 amino acids. The germline V gene has CDR1 MNHEY and CDR2 SMNVEV (reference sequence). V lost 6 bases and J lost 9; bases outside the gene matches: 9. The CDR3 DNA reads as TGTGCCAGCAGCCTTGCCGGGACAGGGCTTTCACCCCTCCACTTT. Amino acid sequence: CASSLAGTGLSPLHF.

The chain combines TRBV7-9 with TRBJ2-1; the match to TRBD1 covers 7 bases. CDR1 is SEHNR, CDR2 FQNEAQ, per germline (reference sequence). The CDR3 covers 15 residues. With 5 bases clipped from V and 3 bases from J, the junction kept 7 bases outside the gene matches. The DNA of the CDR3 is TGTGCCAGCAGCCCCGGACAGGTAAACTACAATGAGCAGTTCTTC. It is translated as CASSPGQVNYNEQFF.

This chain connects TRBV7-6 to TRBJ2-2; 8 nucleotides agree with TRBD2. The ends lost 3 bases at V and 3 bases at J; junction bases unmatched: 9. The CDR3 has 17 residues. Looked up from germline, CDR1 is SGHVS and CDR2 is FNYEAQ. For the CDR3, the DNA is TGTGCCAGCAGCTTGACCCGGGCGGGGGGTTACACCGGGGAGCTGTTTTTT. Translation gives CASSLTRAGGYTGELFF.

The chain is built from TRBV3-1 and TRBJ2-7; unclear D gene. Germline assignment: CDR1 LGHDT and CDR2 YNNKEL (reference sequence). The CDR3 sequence is 15 residues long. Trimming pared 0 bases from V and 2 bases from J, leaving 11 bases between. The CDR3 loop reads CASSQDWQDPYEQYF. In DNA, the CDR3 is TGTGCCAGCAGCCAAGATTGGCAGGACCCCTACGAGCAGTACTTC.

This sequence joins TRBV4-2 and TRBJ1-6; maybe TRBD1 (6 bases). In germline, CDR1 is LGHNA, CDR2 YNFKEQ. With 0 bases removed from V and 9 bases from J, the gap between germline ends came to 12 bases. CDR3 size: 15 residues. CDR3 bases: TGTGCCAGCAGCCAAGATAACAGGGAAAGTTCACCCCTCCACTTT. It codes for CASSQDNRESSPLHF.

This chain uses TRBV27 with TRBJ1-2; tentative D call: TRBD1 (5 bases). Germline V lookup: CDR1 MNHEY, CDR2 SMNVEV (reference sequence). CDR3 size: 14 residues. V lost 10 bases to trimming and J lost 3 bases, with 18 bases between them. CDR3 protein: CATSKEGRYYGYTF. The CDR3 nucleotides are TGTGCCACCTCTAAGGAGGGACGGTACTATGGCTACACCTTC.

The chain employs TRBV5-4 and TRBJ2-2, with no clear D. The CDR3 totals 15 residues. Germline CDR1 is SGHNT and CDR2 is YYREEE (reference sequence). Trimming stripped 1 base from V and 1 base from J, with 8 bases between. The CDR3 here is CASSLTDWNTGELFF. For the CDR3, the DNA is TGTGCCAGCAGCTTGACAGATTGGAACACCGGGGAGCTGTTTTTT.

The genes are TRBV20-1 and TRBJ1-5, with 8 bases fitting TRBD1. V lost 5 bases and J lost 8; bases outside the gene matches: 11. CDR1 and CDR2 from the germline V gene are DFQATT and SNEGSKA (reference sequence). The CDR3 runs to 14 residues. The CDR3 loop is CSAEIRDRLEPQHF. The CDR3 coding sequence is TGCAGTGCTGAGATCCGGGACAGGCTAGAGCCCCAGCATTTT.

This rearrangement joins TRBV5-6 to TRBJ1-6; no clear D. In germline, CDR1 is SGHDT, CDR2 YYEEEE. V lost 0 bases, J lost 5 bases, and 6 bases lay in between. The CDR3 runs to 14 residues. DNA of the CDR3: TGTGCCAGCAGCTTGGCTCAGAATAATTCACCCCTCCACTTT. Translated, it gives CASSLAQNNSPLHF.

This clonotype has only a few counts. This chain connects TRBV2 to TRBJ2-5; D gene unclear. CDR3 size: 11 residues. Germline V gene sequence: CDR1 SNHLY, CDR2 FYNNEI. V lost 4 bases, J lost 5 bases, and 5 bases lay in between. The CDR3 DNA reads as TGTGCCAGCAGTGTTGTGGAGACCCAGTACTTC. It is translated as CASSVVETQYF.

This clonotype was seen more than once but under ten times. V gene TRBV20-1 combines with J gene TRBJ1-2; 10 nucleotides align to TRBD1. V lost 0 bases and J lost 8; bases outside the gene matches: 9. Germline CDR1 reads DFQATT; CDR2 reads SNEGSKA (reference sequence). The CDR3 has 15 residues. The CDR3 DNA is TGCAGTGCTAGAGATCGAAGACAGGGGGCGAGAGGCTACACCTTC. Protein sequence: CSARDRRQGARGYTF.

This clonotype was seen only once. The J gene is TRBJ1-5, the V gene TRBV24-1; the match to TRBD1 covers 9 bases. J was trimmed by 15 bases and V by 8 bases; bases with no gene match: 13. This CDR3 spans 13 amino acids. Germline V gene sequence: CDR1 KGHDR, CDR2 SFDVKD. This chain's CDR3 is CATIKGEAGQGHF. The CDR3 DNA reads TGTGCCACCATAAAAGGTGAAGCGGGACAGGGGCATTTT.

The chain carries TRBV5-4 and TRBJ2-5; D might be TRBD1 (7 bases). Between the trimmed V and J ends, which lost 4 bases and 5 bases, there was a span of 18 bases. This CDR3 has 15 residues. Germline V gene sequence: CDR1 SGHNT, CDR2 YYREEE (reference sequence). This CDR3 reads CASSAKQGRRETQYF. In DNA form, the CDR3 reads TGTGCCAGCAGCGCGAAACAGGGGAGGCGGGAGACCCAGTACTTC.

The J gene is TRBJ1-5, the V gene TRBV7-2, with D perhaps matching TRBD1 (6 bases). Germline V gives CDR1 SGHTA, CDR2 FQGNSA. There are 12 residues in the CDR3. Trimming took 4 bases from V and 11 from J, leaving 12 bases between them. DNA for the CDR3: TGTGCCAGCAGCTCACCCAGGGGTTCCCAGCATTTT. Protein sequence: CASSSPRGSQHF.

V usage is TRBV20-1 and J usage is TRBJ1-6; TRBD1 matches 10 bases. The CDR3 is 15 amino acids. V shed 0 bases, J shed 9 bases, and the junction held 5 bases outside the gene matches. The germline CDR1 and CDR2 sequences are DFQATT and SNEGSKA (reference sequence). CDR3 amino acids: CSARDPGQGFSPLHF. CDR3 coding DNA: TGCAGTGCTAGAGATCCGGGACAGGGGTTTTCACCCCTCCACTTT.

The chain is built from TRBV4-1 and TRBJ1-1; tentative D call: TRBD1 (5 bases). V gave up 0 bases and J gave up 3 bases, with 11 bases separating them. The CDR3 loop spans 15 amino acids. Looked up from germline, CDR1 is MGHRA and CDR2 is YSYEKL. The CDR3 DNA follows: TGCGCCAGCAGCCAAGAGTTCAGGGAGGACACTGAAGCTTTCTTT. Encoded protein: CASSQEFREDTEAFF.

The V call is TRBV4-3, the J call TRBJ1-2, with D uncertain. V lost 3 bases, J lost 8 bases, and 19 bases lay in between. The CDR3 consists of 15 residues. The germline CDR1 and CDR2 sequences are LGHNA and YSLEER. The CDR3 nucleotides read TGCGCCAGCAGCCAGGCTCAGCTATCCCCAAGGGGCTACACCTTC. Residues: CASSQAQLSPRGYTF.

This chain uses TRBV6-2 or TRBV6-3 with TRBJ1-5, with D possibly matching TRBD1 (5 bases). The CDR3 extends over 14 amino acids. CDR1 is MNHEY and CDR2 is SVGEGT in the germline V gene. V was clipped by 4 bases and J by 5 bases, with 12 bases between them. The CDR3 DNA reads TGTGCCAGCAGTTTCGGCGCGGGGGATCAGCCCCAGCATTTT. Protein: CASSFGAGDQPQHF.

The table lists this clonotype with a count of one. This chain links TRBV12-3 or TRBV12-4 with TRBJ1-1; no reliable D call. This CDR3 comprises 13 residues. V dropped 2 bases and J dropped 5 bases, with 9 bases sitting between them. CDR3 bases: TGTGCCAGCAGTTTAACTAGGGCTACTGAAGCTTTCTTT. It yields the protein CASSLTRATEAFF.

This chain joins TRBV2 and TRBJ2-6, with D tentatively TRBD1 (6 bases). Per germline, CDR1 SNHLY and CDR2 FYNNEI. The CDR3 is made up of 16 amino acids. Trimming shortened V by 6 bases and J by 0 bases, and 12 bases separated the two germline ends. The CDR3 loop is CASSRQALSGANVLTF. CDR3 DNA: TGTGCCAGCAGCAGACAGGCCCTCTCTGGGGCCAACGTCCTGACTTTC.

V usage is TRBV7-3 and J usage is TRBJ2-3; 8 nucleotides agree with TRBD2. The V and J ends lost 1 base and 5 bases, in that order; junction bases with no gene match: 5. The CDR3 sequence is 15 residues long. In germline, CDR1 is SGHTA, CDR2 FQGTGA. The CDR3 DNA is TGTGCCAGCAGCTTAAAACGGGGGGGCCAAGATACGCAGTATTTT. Translating it yields CASSLKRGGQDTQYF.